The entry below gives a single T cell receptor (beta chain) sequence along with its context. What it binds is unknown. Treatment specified: oral pan-JAK inhibitor, 5-10 mg twice daily. PBMCs provided sorted CD4+ and CD8+ T cells. CDR3 length: 15 residues. V lost 6 bases and J lost 5; bases outside the gene matches: 10. The V gene's germline CDR1 is MNHEY and CDR2 SVGAGI. The data stem from a study of CD8+ T cells in alopecia areata. Study details: A regimen of oral tofacitinib, 5 to 10 mg twice daily, was given to treated patients. The investigators scored severity in treated patients by the percentage of affected scalp area.

Isolated RNA was reverse transcribed into cDNA used as the sequencing template. Profiled with immunoSEQ multiplex PCR; TCRdb holds only in-frame clones, not every one. This table holds roughly 200,000 clones, around half found once. General study findings and limits: Many expanded lesional clones remained in scalp and blood on tofacitinib.

The rearrangement joins TRBV6-5 to TRBJ1-5; 7 nucleotides align to TRBD1. The TCR was taken from a human donor with alopecia areata. The sequenced sample was CD8+ T cells sorted from blood, obtained at week 24, from a patient treated with tofacitinib. CDR3 nucleotide sequence: TGTGCCAGCAGCTCCGGGACAGCTCCGGATCAGCCCCAGCATTTT. As protein: CASSSGTAPDQPQHF.